The present T cell receptor (beta chain) was sequenced within a study of T cell repertoires in cytomegalovirus infection. TCRdb re-called the reads through MiXCR, storing one row per CDR3 protein. The sample yields roughly 81,000 distinct CDR3 sequences, roughly 3.7% seen once. This clonotype qualifies as medium-sized. This sequence was found in a human donor in good health (CMV status not recorded). Some clones in this sample may be carry-over from other donors' samples. The sequenced sample was PBMCs.

CDR3 amino acids: CASSLARRVDLNTEAFF. As DNA, the CDR3 is TGTGCCAGCAGCTTAGCGCGGAGGGTTGATCTGAACACTGAAGCTTTCTTT. The rearrangement joins TRBV7-2 to TRBJ1-1; D gene ambiguous. Per germline, CDR1 SGHTA and CDR2 FQGNSA. The CDR3 sequence is 17 residues long. Trimming left V 0 bases short and J 0 bases short, with 14 bases between. Full variable domain (remainder filled in from reference TRBV7-2 and TRBJ1-1): GAGVSQSPSNKVTEKGKDVELRCDPISGHTALYWYRQSLGQGLEFLIYFQGNSAPDKSGLPSDRFSAERTGGSVSTLTIQRTQQEDSAVYLCASSLARRVDLNTEAFFGQGTRLTVV.